This T cell receptor beta chain was identified in a study of cytomegalovirus exposure and HLA in healthy donors. Vbeta (60) and Jbeta (13) primers were used in the PCR. Sequenced by immunoSEQ multiplex PCR; TCRdb stores in-frame clones only, minus some. The sample has roughly 120,000 clones; over 80% are singletons. Study-wide results and caveats: Specific recognition of CMV antigens was confirmed in vitro for three chains (all CMV-associated).

V lost 1 base, J lost 3 bases, and 5 bases stayed unmatched. The CDR3 length is 15 residues. The germline V gene has CDR1 SGHVS and CDR2 FQNEAQ. For this clone: Its antigen is unknown.

The chain carries TRBV7-8 and TRBJ1-2; TRBD1 matches 7 bases. The clonotype comes from a man in his forties or fifties in good health and CMV-seronegative. What was sequenced was PBMCs. CDR3 residues: CASSLGQGVYYGYTF. The CDR3 region has the DNA TGTGCCAGCAGCTTAGGACAGGGCGTTTACTATGGCTACACCTTC.